These 3 T cell receptor beta chains were sequenced from one sample in a study of control samples from healthy donors and cancer patients. Measured with immunoSEQ multiplex PCR; TCRdb has only the in-frame clones, and not every one. This table has about 130,000 clones, around nine tenths appearing once. The sample comprised blood. The receptors were gathered from a man aged 18-30 years in good health.

The chain links TRBV2 to TRBJ1-1, with TRBD1 as a possible D gene (6 bases). Germline V lookup: CDR1 SNHLY, CDR2 FYNNEI. V shed 3 bases and J shed 2 bases, with 10 bases lying between them. CDR3 size: 14 residues. The CDR3 DNA is TGTGCCAGCAGTGACGCGGACAGCAACACTGAAGCTTTCTTT. It specifies CASSDADSNTEAFF.

The V and J genes are TRBV6-5 and TRBJ2-5, with TRBD1 identical over 7 bases. From germline, CDR1 is MNHEY and CDR2 SVGAGI. This CDR3 has 15 residues. The junction had 6 bases not matched to a gene; V was cut back by 3 bases and J by 2 bases. Written as DNA, the CDR3 is TGTGCCAGCAGTTATGAGGGGGCAGGGCAAGAGACCCAGTACTTC. Its protein is CASSYEGAGQETQYF.

The rearrangement links TRBV3-1 (or the pseudogene TRBV3-2) to TRBJ2-7; TRBD2 agrees at 7 bases. CDR3 length: 14 amino acids. J was trimmed by 3 bases and V by 1 base; bases with no gene match: 3. In germline, CDR1 is LGHDT, CDR2 YNNKEL (reference sequence). The chain's CDR3 is CASSQVASGYEQYF. The CDR3 bases are TGTGCCAGCAGCCAAGTGGCTAGCGGCTACGAGCAGTACTTC.